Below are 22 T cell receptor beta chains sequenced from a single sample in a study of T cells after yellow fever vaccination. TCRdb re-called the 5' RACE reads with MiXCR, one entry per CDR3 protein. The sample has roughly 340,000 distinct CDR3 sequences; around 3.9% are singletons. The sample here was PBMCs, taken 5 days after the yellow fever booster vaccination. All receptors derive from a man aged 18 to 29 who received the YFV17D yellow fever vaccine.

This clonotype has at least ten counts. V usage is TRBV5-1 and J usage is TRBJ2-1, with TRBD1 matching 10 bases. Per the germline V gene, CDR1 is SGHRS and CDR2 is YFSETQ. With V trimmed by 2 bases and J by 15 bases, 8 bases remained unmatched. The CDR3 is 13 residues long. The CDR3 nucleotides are TGCGCCAGCAGCTTCCTGGACAGGGGGTTGGTGTTCTTC. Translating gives CASSFLDRGLVFF.

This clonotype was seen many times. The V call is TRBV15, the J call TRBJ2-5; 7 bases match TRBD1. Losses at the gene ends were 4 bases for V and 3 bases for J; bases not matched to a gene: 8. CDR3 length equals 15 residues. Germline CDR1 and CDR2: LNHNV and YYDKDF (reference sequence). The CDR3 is CATSKMRTGEETQYF. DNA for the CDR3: TGTGCCACCAGCAAGATGCGGACAGGAGAAGAGACCCAGTACTTC.

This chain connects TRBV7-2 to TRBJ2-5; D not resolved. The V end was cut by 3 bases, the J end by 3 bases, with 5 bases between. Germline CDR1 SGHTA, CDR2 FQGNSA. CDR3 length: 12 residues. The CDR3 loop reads CASSFNKETQYF. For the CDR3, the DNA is TGTGCCAGCAGCTTTAATAAAGAGACCCAGTACTTC.

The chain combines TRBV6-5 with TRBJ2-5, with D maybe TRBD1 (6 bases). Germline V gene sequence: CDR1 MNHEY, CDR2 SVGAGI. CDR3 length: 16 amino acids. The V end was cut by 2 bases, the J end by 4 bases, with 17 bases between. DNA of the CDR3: TGTGCCAGCAGTTACGGGTCCTTTGGGGGCTCAGAGACCCAGTACTTC. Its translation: CASSYGSFGGSETQYF.

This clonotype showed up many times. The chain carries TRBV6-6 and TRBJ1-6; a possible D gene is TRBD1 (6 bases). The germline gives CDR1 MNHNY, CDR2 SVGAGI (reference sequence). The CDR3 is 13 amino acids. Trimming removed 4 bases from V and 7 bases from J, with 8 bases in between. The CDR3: CASSSGANSPLHF. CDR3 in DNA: TGTGCCAGCAGTTCAGGGGCAAATTCACCCCTCCACTTT.

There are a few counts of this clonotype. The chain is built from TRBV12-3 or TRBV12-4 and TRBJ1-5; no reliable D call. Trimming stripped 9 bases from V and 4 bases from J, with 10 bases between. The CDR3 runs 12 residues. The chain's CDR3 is CASSLWNQPQHF. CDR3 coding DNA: TGTGCCAGTTCCCTGTGGAATCAGCCCCAGCATTTT.

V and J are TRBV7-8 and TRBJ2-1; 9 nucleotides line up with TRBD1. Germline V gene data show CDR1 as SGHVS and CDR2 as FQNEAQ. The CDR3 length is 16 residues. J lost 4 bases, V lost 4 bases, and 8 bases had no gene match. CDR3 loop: CASSSGTGSLYNEQFF. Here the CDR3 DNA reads TGTGCCAGCAGCTCCGGGACAGGGAGCCTTTACAATGAGCAGTTCTTC.

CDR3 in DNA: TGTGCCAGCAGCTTAGCGGGACAGGCAAGCTCCTACGAGCAGTACTTC. Protein product: CASSLAGQASSYEQYF. The gene calls are TRBV7-8 and TRBJ2-7, with TRBD1 matching over 8 bases. The germline V gene encodes CDR1 SGHVS and CDR2 FQNEAQ. The CDR3 has 16 amino acids. V lost 0 bases to trimming and J lost 0 bases; unmatched junction nucleotides: 4.

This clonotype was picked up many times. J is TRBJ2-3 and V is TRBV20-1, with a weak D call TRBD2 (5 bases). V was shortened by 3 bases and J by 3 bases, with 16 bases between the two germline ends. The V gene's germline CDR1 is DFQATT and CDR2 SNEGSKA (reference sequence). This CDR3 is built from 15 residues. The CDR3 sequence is CSASGEYYGTDTQYF. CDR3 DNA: TGCAGTGCTAGCGGGGAGTATTACGGGACAGATACGCAGTATTTT.

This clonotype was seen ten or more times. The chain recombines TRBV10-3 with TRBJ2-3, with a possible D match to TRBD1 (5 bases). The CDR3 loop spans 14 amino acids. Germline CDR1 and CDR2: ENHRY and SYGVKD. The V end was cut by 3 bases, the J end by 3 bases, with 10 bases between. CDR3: CAISDQGQTDTQYF. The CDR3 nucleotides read TGTGCCATCAGTGATCAGGGTCAAACAGATACGCAGTATTTT.

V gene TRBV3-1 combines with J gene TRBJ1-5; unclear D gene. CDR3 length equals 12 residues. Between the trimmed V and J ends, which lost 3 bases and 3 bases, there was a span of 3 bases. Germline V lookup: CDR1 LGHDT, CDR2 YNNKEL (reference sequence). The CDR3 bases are TGTGCCAGCAGCCAGTACAATCAGCCCCAGCATTTT. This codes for CASSQYNQPQHF.

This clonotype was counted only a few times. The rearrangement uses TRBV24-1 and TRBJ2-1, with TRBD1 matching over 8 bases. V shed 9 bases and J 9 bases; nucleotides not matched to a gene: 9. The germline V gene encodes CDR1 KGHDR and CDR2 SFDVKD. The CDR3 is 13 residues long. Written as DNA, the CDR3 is TGTGCCACCCATGGACAGGGAACGGCTGAGCAGTTCTTC. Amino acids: CATHGQGTAEQFF.

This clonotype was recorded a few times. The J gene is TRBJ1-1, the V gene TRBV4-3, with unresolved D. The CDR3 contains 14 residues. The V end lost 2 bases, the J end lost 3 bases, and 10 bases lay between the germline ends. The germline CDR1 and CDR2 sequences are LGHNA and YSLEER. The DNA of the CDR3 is TGCGCCAGCAGCCAAACAATCGGGGACACTGAAGCTTTCTTT. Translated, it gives CASSQTIGDTEAFF.

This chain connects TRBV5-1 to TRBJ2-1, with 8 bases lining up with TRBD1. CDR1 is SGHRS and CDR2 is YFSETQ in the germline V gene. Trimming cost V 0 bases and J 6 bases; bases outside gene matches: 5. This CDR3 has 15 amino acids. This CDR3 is CASSLEDRESNEQFF. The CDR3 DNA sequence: TGCGCCAGCAGCTTGGAGGACAGGGAAAGCAATGAGCAGTTCTTC.

The CDR3 DNA sequence: TGTGCCAGCAAACCAGACCAAGAGACCCAGTACTTC. Its translation is CASKPDQETQYF. The chain employs TRBV2 and TRBJ2-5; D gene uncertain. Trimming pared 7 bases from V and 0 bases from J, leaving 6 bases between. This CDR3 spans 12 amino acids. Germline V lookup: CDR1 SNHLY, CDR2 FYNNEI. The full variable domain, rest sourced from reference TRBV2 and TRBJ2-5, is EPEVTQTPSHQVTQMGQEVILRCVPISNHLYFYWYRQILGQKVEFLVSFYNNEISEKSEIFDDQFSVERPDGSNFTLKIRSTKLEDSAMYFCASKPDQETQYFGPGTRLLVL.

CDR3 in amino acids: CASSLAPGREQFF. The CDR3 nucleotides read TGTGCCAGCAGCTTAGCCCCGGGCAGGGAGCAGTTCTTC. The rearrangement joins TRBV11-2 to TRBJ2-1; no definite D call. The V and J ends lost 1 base and 10 bases respectively, with 11 bases between them. This CDR3 spans 13 amino acids. CDR1 SGHAT and CDR2 FQNNGV come from the germline V gene.

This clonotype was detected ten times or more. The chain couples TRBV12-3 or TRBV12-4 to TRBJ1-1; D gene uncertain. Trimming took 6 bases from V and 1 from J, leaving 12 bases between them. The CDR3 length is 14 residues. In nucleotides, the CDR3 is TGTGCCAGCAGCCCCACTCGGGGGAACACTGAAGCTTTCTTT. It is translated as CASSPTRGNTEAFF.

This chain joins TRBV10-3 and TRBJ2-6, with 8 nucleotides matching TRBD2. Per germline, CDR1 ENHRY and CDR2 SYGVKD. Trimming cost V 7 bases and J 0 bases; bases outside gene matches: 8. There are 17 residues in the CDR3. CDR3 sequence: CAIKSQAGDSGANVLTF. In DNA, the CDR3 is TGTGCCATCAAGTCCCAAGCGGGAGACTCTGGGGCCAACGTCCTGACTTTC.

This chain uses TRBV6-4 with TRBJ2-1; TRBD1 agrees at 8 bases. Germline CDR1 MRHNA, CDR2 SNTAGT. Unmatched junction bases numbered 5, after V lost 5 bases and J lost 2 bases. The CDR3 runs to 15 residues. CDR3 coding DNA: TGTGCCAGCAGTCCGGACAGGGCACCCTACAATGAGCAGTTCTTC. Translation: CASSPDRAPYNEQFF.

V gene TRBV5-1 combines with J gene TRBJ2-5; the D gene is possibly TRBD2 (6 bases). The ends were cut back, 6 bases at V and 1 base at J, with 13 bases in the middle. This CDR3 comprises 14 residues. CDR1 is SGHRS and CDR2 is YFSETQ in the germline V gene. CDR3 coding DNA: TGCGCCAGCACCTCCGGGGGAACCCAAGAGACCCAGTACTTC. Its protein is CASTSGGTQETQYF.

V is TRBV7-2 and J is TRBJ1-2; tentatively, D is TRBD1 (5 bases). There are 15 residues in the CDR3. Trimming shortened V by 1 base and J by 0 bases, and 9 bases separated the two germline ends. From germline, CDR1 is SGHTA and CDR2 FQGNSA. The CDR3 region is CASSLGTRANYGYTF. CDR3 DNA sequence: TGTGCCAGCAGCTTAGGGACAAGAGCTAACTATGGCTACACCTTC.

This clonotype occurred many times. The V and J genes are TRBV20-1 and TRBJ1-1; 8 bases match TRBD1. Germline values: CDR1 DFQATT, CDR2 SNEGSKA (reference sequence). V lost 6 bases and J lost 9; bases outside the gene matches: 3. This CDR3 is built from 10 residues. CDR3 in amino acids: CSARDRKAFF. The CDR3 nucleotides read TGCAGTGCAAGGGACAGGAAAGCTTTCTTT.